This entry lists 16 T cell receptor beta chains sequenced from one sample in a study of cytomegalovirus exposure and HLA in healthy donors. The PCR ran on 60 Vbeta and 13 Jbeta primers. The protocol was immunoSEQ multiplex PCR, while the TCRdb copy is restricted to in-frame clones and leaves out a portion. The sample has about 81,000 clones; 70% to 80% are singletons. The source material was PBMCs. The receptors were sampled from a middle-aged man in good health and CMV-seropositive.

The chain has TRBV30 and TRBJ2-1; 9 bases match TRBD1. This CDR3 region has 13 residues. Per the germline V gene, CDR1 is GTSNPN and CDR2 is SVGIG (reference sequence). The trim removed 8 bases at V and 9 bases at J, leaving 11 bases unmatched. The chain's CDR3 is CAIRTGGAAEQFF. The CDR3 nucleotides read TGTGCCATCCGAACAGGGGGCGCGGCTGAGCAGTTCTTC.

The V call is TRBV30, the J call TRBJ2-7; D is possibly TRBD1 (6 bases). The V gene's germline CDR1 is GTSNPN and CDR2 SVGIG (reference sequence). This CDR3 is 12 amino acids long. V shed 8 bases and J shed 2 bases, with 13 bases lying between them. The CDR3 region is CAASRTAYEQYF. The CDR3 DNA follows: TGTGCCGCTTCACGGACAGCCTACGAGCAGTACTTC.

This sequence joins TRBV2 and TRBJ2-1; 8 bases match TRBD2. This CDR3 has 15 residues. The germline CDR1 and CDR2 sequences are SNHLY and FYNNEI. J was trimmed by 4 bases and V by 7 bases; bases with no gene match: 9. The CDR3 loop is CASNQLAATYNEQFF. The CDR3 bases are TGTGCCAGCAACCAACTAGCGGCTACTTACAATGAGCAGTTCTTC.

The V gene is TRBV6-5, the J gene TRBJ1-2, with D maybe TRBD1 (6 bases). This CDR3 comprises 15 residues. V lost 6 bases to trimming and J lost 5 bases, with 19 bases between them. The V gene's germline CDR1 is MNHEY and CDR2 SVGAGI. CDR3 DNA sequence: TGTGCCAGCAGATTCATACCAGGGGAGAATTATGGCTACACCTTC. Amino acid sequence: CASRFIPGENYGYTF.

The V gene is TRBV21-1, the J gene TRBJ2-2; the table's D call, TRBD2, was not checked against the DNA. TRBV21-1 is given as a pseudogene. The length of the CDR3 is 14 residues. As DNA, the CDR3 is TGTGCCAGCAGCGACGGGAGTAGCACCGGGGAGCTGTTTTTT. Translated: CASSDGSSTGELFF.

The gene calls are TRBV2 and TRBJ2-7, with 7 positions matching TRBD1. This CDR3 is 17 amino acids long. Per germline, CDR1 SNHLY and CDR2 FYNNEI. Germline trimming cut 10 bases from V and 3 bases from J; bases unmatched to any gene: 21. CDR3 DNA sequence: TGTGCCACCCCCCCTCCCCCCCAGACAGGGAACTTCTACGAGCAGTACTTC. It codes for CATPPPPQTGNFYEQYF.

The rearrangement uses TRBV9 and TRBJ2-5; 14 nucleotides match TRBD2. The CDR3 length is 18 residues. CDR1 and CDR2 from the germline V gene are SGDLS and YYNGEE. V lost 3 bases, J lost 4 bases, and 11 bases stayed unmatched. CDR3 loop: CASSAETPGLAGAETQYF. The CDR3 DNA reads as TGTGCCAGCAGCGCAGAGACACCGGGACTAGCGGGAGCAGAGACCCAGTACTTC.

This clone was seen more than once but under ten times. The chain has TRBV7-6 and TRBJ2-7; no definite D call. Looked up from germline, CDR1 is SGHVS and CDR2 is FNYEAQ. The CDR3 is 14 amino acids. V was trimmed by 5 bases and J by 1 base, leaving 12 bases between them. The chain's CDR3 is CASSHLEESYEQYF. The CDR3 DNA reads TGTGCCAGCAGCCATTTAGAGGAGTCCTACGAGCAGTACTTC.

This clone was recorded once. The chain employs TRBV4-1 and TRBJ2-5, with D tentatively TRBD2 (5 bases). The CDR3 is 17 amino acids. Germline V gene data show CDR1 as MGHRA and CDR2 as YSYEKL. V was shortened by 3 bases and J by 2 bases, with 19 bases between the two germline ends. CDR3 in DNA: TGCGCCAGCAGCCATATTAGCGCGACTCCGAAACAAGAGACCCAGTACTTC. Translating it yields CASSHISATPKQETQYF.

The chain combines TRBV19 with TRBJ1-2; 11 bases are a match to TRBD1. Germline V lookup: CDR1 LNHDA, CDR2 SQIVND (reference sequence). Losses at the gene ends were 3 bases for V and 7 bases for J; bases not matched to a gene: 7. The length of the CDR3 is 15 residues. The CDR3: CASSISGTGGFGYTF. CDR3 in DNA: TGTGCCAGTAGTATTTCAGGGACAGGGGGTTTTGGCTACACCTTC. Full variable domain (rest looked up from reference TRBV19 and TRBJ1-2): DGGITQSPKYLFRKEGQNVTLSCEQNLNHDAMYWYRQDPGQGLRLIYYSQIVNDFQKGDIAEGYSVSREKKESFPLTVTSAQKNPTAFYLCASSISGTGGFGYTFGSGTRLTVV.

The chain uses TRBV5-4 and TRBJ2-3; 8 positions match TRBD1. The J segment lost 4 bases and the V segment lost 3 bases, leaving 4 bases of the junction unmatched. CDR3 length: 14 amino acids. Germline CDR1 and CDR2: SGHNT and YYREEE (reference sequence). The DNA of the CDR3 is TGTGCCAGCAGCTCCAAGACAGGGGCAGATACGCAGTATTTT. Residues: CASSSKTGADTQYF. The variable domain in full, with the rest retrieved from reference TRBV5-4 and TRBJ2-3, is ETGVTQSPTHLIKTRGQQVTLRCSSQSGHNTVSWYQQALGQGPQFIFQYYREEENGRGNFPPRFSGLQFPNYSSELNVNALELDDSALYLCASSSKTGADTQYFGPGTRLTVL.

The V and J genes are TRBV19 and TRBJ2-5; D gene unclear. The germline CDR1 and CDR2 sequences are LNHDA and SQIVND (reference sequence). Trimming stripped 6 bases from V and 5 bases from J, with 10 bases between. CDR3 size: 12 residues. CDR3 in DNA: TGTGCCAGTAGCCACATTGGCGAGACCCAGTACTTC. It codes for CASSHIGETQYF.

The rearrangement uses TRBV10-3 and TRBJ2-1; the D gene is possibly TRBD2 (6 bases). Per germline, CDR1 ENHRY and CDR2 SYGVKD. V gave up 4 bases and J gave up 7 bases, with 17 bases separating them. The CDR3 loop spans 15 amino acids. CDR3 in DNA: TGTGCCATCAGTGTCGGCGGGAAGAGTGGGAATGAGCAGTTCTTC. Translating gives CAISVGGKSGNEQFF.

This clone was seen a few times. CDR3 amino acids: CASSQAIAYEQYF. The CDR3 DNA sequence: TGTGCCAGCTCACAAGCAATAGCCTACGAGCAGTACTTC. This chain connects TRBV18 to TRBJ2-7, with D uncertain. Germline V gives CDR1 KGHSH, CDR2 LQKENI. V was cut by 4 bases and J by 2 bases, with 9 bases left in between. This CDR3 comprises 13 residues.

The rearrangement links TRBV19 to TRBJ1-3; D is unclear. This CDR3 is built from 16 residues. Trimming left V 5 bases short and J 0 bases short, with 14 bases between. Germline CDR1 is LNHDA and CDR2 is SQIVND (reference sequence). CDR3 protein: CASSDQSGSSGNTIYF. The DNA of the CDR3 is TGTGCCAGTAGTGACCAATCGGGTAGCTCTGGAAACACCATATATTTT.

J is TRBJ1-2 and V is TRBV6-5; 7 nucleotides align to TRBD1. V was pared by 6 bases and J by 8 bases, with 9 bases of the junction left unmatched. The germline gives CDR1 MNHEY, CDR2 SVGAGI. The CDR3 length is 13 residues. CDR3 DNA sequence: TGTGCCAGCAGGCGTACAGGGGAGAGCGGCTACACCTTC. Translated: CASRRTGESGYTF.